This T cell receptor beta chain derives from a study of T-cell memory formation after mild COVID-19 (dated by TCRdb to the early 2020s). Turning to the overall study: TCR sequence clusters from the two donors were found to be largely donor specific. In two donors, T-cell clones that expanded and contracted after mild COVID-19 were followed by sequencing TCRalpha and TCRbeta repertoires longitudinally. The cohort comprised two young, previously healthy adult volunteers, one female and one male. The paper's findings and limits, for the study overall: Only a couple of mild cases were covered in the study, and larger cohorts including severe cases with pre-infection samples were considered necessary. Whether the second-wave clones peaking on day 37 were SARS-CoV-2 specific was not confirmed. Contracting CD4+ clones were found mainly in CM and EM memory subsets, while CD8+ clones were enriched in EMRA. From day 15 to 85, contracting clones showed balanced CD4/CD8 phenotypes, whereas a second wave of clones that expanded from day 15 to 37 leaned towards CD4+. Some responding clones were detected in pre-infection memory, which suggested that pre-existing cross-reactive memory T cells had joined the SARS-CoV-2 response.

Taken from the germline V gene, the CDR1 and CDR2 loops are LGHNA and YNFKEQ. Germline trimming: 4 bases from V, 4 bases from J; junction bases outside gene matches: 1. The CDR3, from cysteine to phenylalanine, totals 15 residues. Only the CDR3 part of the read is kept: 45 bases, read in frame from the first base. In its sample, this clonotype was seen a few times. Its antigen has not been determined. Within one base of it there is no much larger clone, and no base qualities were kept. TCRdb shows the sequencer as Illumina NovaSeq 6000. Using 5'RACE with constant-segment primers, TCRalpha and TCRbeta cDNA libraries were constructed, with sample barcodes and unique molecular identifiers added in the process. Trizol reagent was used to extract RNA from every sample. Amplification of the libraries took two PCR steps, and the second step added a second sample barcode plus Illumina TruSeq adapters. Sequencing of the libraries was done on an Illumina NovaSeq, producing 2 x 150 bp paired-end reads. In the paper's pipeline: Reads were demultiplexed and collapsed into UMI-guided consensus sequences with migec v1.2.7. Using mixcr v2.1.11, UMI consensuses were aligned to TRA and TRB V and J templates and then assembled into clonotypes. Clonotypes were classified as expanded or contracted when called significant by both edgeR and NoisET, with noise models trained on biological replicates. edgeR calls used a false discovery rate-adjusted p below 0.01 and a log2 fold-change threshold of 1. As an exploratory analysis of dynamics, max-normalized trajectories of the 1000 most abundant clonotypes were examined by PCA with hierarchical clustering. Each responding clone was given a CD4 or CD8 phenotype based on the CD4+ and CD8+ repertoires, which had been sequenced separately. TCRdb cleaned the public reads at Q25 with fastp, built clones with MiXCR and kept in-frame beta chains. CDR3 protein sequences are deduplicated, and each keeps its most common genes and DNA. For this entry, the V and J calls and clone size follow TCRdb and not the study's own pipeline. The table for this sample lists tens of thousands of distinct CDR3 sequences; approximately 15% of them were counted only once. The ten biggest clones cover 25% to 35% of the sample.

Ficoll-Paque density gradient centrifugation was the method used to isolate PBMCs. The sequenced sample consisted of PBMCs or a T cell subset sorted from them (not recorded which). The TCR sequence derives from an adult woman who had mild COVID-19 (a few samples of this study predate the infection). The sample titles of this study are shuffled in the database, so cell type and time point are left out; the donor was told from shared clones. The V and J genes are TRBV4-2 and TRBJ2-5, and TRBD2 aligns with 15 junction nucleotides. The nucleotides are TGTGCCAGCAGCCGGACTAGCGGGAGGGCAGAGACCCAGTACTTC. This gives the protein CASSRTSGRAETQYF.